What follows are 16 T cell receptor beta chains derived from one specimen sequenced in a study of blood T cell repertoires in COVID-19. Using immunoSEQ multiplex PCR, the repertoire was profiled, and TCRdb retains in-frame clones only, with some absent. The data show some 140,000 clones, with approximately 83% seen just once and approximately 9.1% held by the top ten. Sequenced input: PBMCs or T cells enriched from blood (not recorded which). The source is a man aged 50-59 years who had recovered from COVID-19.

The chain recombines TRBV27 with TRBJ2-7; 8 nucleotides align to TRBD2. With V trimmed by 2 bases and J by 4 bases, 7 bases remained unmatched. Germline lookup yields CDR1 MNHEY and CDR2 SMNVEV (reference sequence). The CDR3 is made up of 15 amino acids. The CDR3 DNA reads TGTGCCAGCAGTTTAATGGCGGGGGGCGAATACGAGCAGTACTTC. Encoded protein: CASSLMAGGEYEQYF.

Details on this clone: Other DNA sequences in this specimen translate into the identical CDR3. The V call is TRBV7-2, the J call TRBJ2-2; D might be TRBD1 (6 bases). Trimming took off 1 base at V and 1 base at J, with 10 bases between the two ends. The length of the CDR3 is 16 residues. Germline-derived CDR1 and CDR2 are SGHTA and FQGNSA. The CDR3 here is CASSLVLGQNTGELFF. The CDR3 DNA follows: TGTGCCAGCAGCTTAGTTTTGGGACAGAACACCGGGGAGCTGTTTTTT.

J is TRBJ1-1 and V is TRBV7-8; D is perhaps TRBD1 (5 bases). This CDR3 has 14 amino acids. Trimming left V 5 bases short and J 5 bases short, with 15 bases between. Germline CDR1 and CDR2: SGHVS and FQNEAQ. CDR3 protein: CASSLGGGYTEAFF. Written as DNA, the CDR3 is TGTGCCAGCAGCCTCGGGGGGGGGTATACTGAAGCTTTCTTT.

The rearrangement joins TRBV6-5 to TRBJ2-7, with a possible D match to TRBD1 (5 bases). The CDR3 spans 13 residues. Trimming removed 10 bases from V and 1 base from J, with 14 bases in between. Per the germline V gene, CDR1 is MNHEY and CDR2 is SVGAGI. Written as DNA, the CDR3 is TGTGCCACAAAAAACCAGGGTTCCTACGAGCAGTACTTC. Its translation: CATKNQGSYEQYF.

In this sample, this clone turned up once. V usage is TRBV5-4 and J usage is TRBJ1-1, with no clear D. Trimming took 3 bases from V and 5 from J, leaving 14 bases between them. The CDR3 extends over 14 amino acids. CDR1 SGHNT and CDR2 YYREEE come from the germline V gene (reference sequence). CDR3 sequence (DNA): TGTGCCAGCAGCTACCGGGTGAGGGAGACTGAAGCTTTCTTT. It translates to CASSYRVRETEAFF.

This chain uses TRBV18 with TRBJ2-7, with a weak D call TRBD2 (5 bases). Trimming took 3 bases from V and 2 from J, leaving 17 bases between them. This CDR3 has 16 amino acids. Germline CDR1 KGHSH, CDR2 LQKENI. CDR3 loop: CASSPPGGLSAYEQYF. The DNA for the CDR3 is TGTGCCAGCTCACCCCCCGGAGGTCTGAGCGCCTACGAGCAGTACTTC. Full variable domain (rest looked up from reference TRBV18 and TRBJ2-7): NAGVMQNPRHLVRRRGQEARLRCSPMKGHSHVYWYRQLPEEGLKFMVYLQKENIIDESGMPKERFSAEFPKEGPSILRIQQVVRGDSAAYFCASSPPGGLSAYEQYFGPGTRLTVT.

The chain couples TRBV19 to TRBJ1-5, with 7 nucleotides matching TRBD1. This CDR3 contains 16 residues. Germline CDR1 reads LNHDA; CDR2 reads SQIVND (reference sequence). The junction had 10 bases not matched to a gene; V was cut back by 5 bases and J by 3 bases. For the CDR3, the DNA is TGTGCCAGTAGTTTCTTCTCCGGGACAGACAATCAGCCCCAGCATTTT. Its translation is CASSFFSGTDNQPQHF.

The J gene is TRBJ1-1, the V gene TRBV9; the match to TRBD1 covers 7 bases. V shed 4 bases, J shed 10 bases, and the junction held 10 bases outside the gene matches. CDR1 SGDLS and CDR2 YYNGEE come from the germline V gene. This CDR3 has 13 residues. The CDR3: CASSYDRVSVAFF. CDR3 DNA sequence: TGTGCCAGCAGCTACGACAGGGTATCTGTAGCTTTCTTT.

This clone was detected only a few times. J is TRBJ1-2 and V is TRBV9; weak D call: TRBD1 (5 bases). The CDR3 runs 14 residues. Deletions cut 0 bases from V and 7 bases from J, with 13 bases between. Germline CDR1 and CDR2: SGDLS and YYNGEE. As DNA, the CDR3 is TGTGCCAGCAGCGTAGATCGGACATCGGGTGGCTACACCTTC. Translation gives CASSVDRTSGGYTF. Full variable domain (rest looked up from reference TRBV9 and TRBJ1-2): DSGVTQTPKHLITATGQRVTLRCSPRSGDLSVYWYQQSLDQGLQFLIQYYNGEERAKGNILERFSAQQFPDLHSELNLSSLELGDSALYFCASSVDRTSGGYTFGSGTRLTVV.

J is TRBJ2-6 and V is TRBV19; TRBD1 matches 10 bases. J was trimmed by 0 bases and V by 7 bases; bases with no gene match: 15. The CDR3 covers 20 residues. CDR1 LNHDA and CDR2 SQIVND come from the germline V gene (reference sequence). The CDR3 region is CASTPSLRDRGSSGANVLTF. DNA for the CDR3: TGTGCCAGTACTCCTTCCCTCCGGGACAGGGGAAGCTCTGGGGCCAACGTCCTGACTTTC.

V is TRBV5-6 and J is TRBJ2-2; 7 positions match TRBD2. J was trimmed by 1 base and V by 1 base; bases with no gene match: 1. Germline V gene data show CDR1 as SGHDT and CDR2 as YYEEEE. The CDR3 is 15 amino acids. The chain's CDR3 is CASSLPSGNTGELFF. CDR3 bases: TGTGCCAGCAGCTTGCCTAGCGGGAACACCGGGGAGCTGTTTTTT.

Comments on this clone: The sample contains more than one DNA sequence encoding this CDR3. The chain employs TRBV6-2 or TRBV6-3 and TRBJ2-2; 10 nucleotides agree with TRBD1. CDR1 and CDR2 from the germline V gene are MNHEY and SVGEGT. The CDR3 sequence is 16 residues long. J gave up 3 bases and V 0 bases, and 1 base lay outside the gene matches. The CDR3 coding sequence is TGTGCCAGCAGTTACTCGGGGACAGGGGACACCGGGGAGCTGTTTTTT. This translates into CASSYSGTGDTGELFF.

V and J are TRBV5-1 and TRBJ2-3; TRBD2 matches 11 bases. Germline loops: CDR1 SGHRS, CDR2 YFSETQ. The CDR3 length is 18 residues. Unmatched junction bases numbered 6, after V lost 0 bases and J lost 0 bases. DNA for the CDR3: TGCGCCAGCAGCTTGGGGGGGACTAGCGGATCTAGCACAGATACGCAGTATTTT. It codes for CASSLGGTSGSSTDTQYF.

CDR3 amino acids: CASSSRGRGNSYEQYF. In DNA form, the CDR3 reads TGTGCCAGCAGTTCCCGGGGGCGGGGGAACTCCTACGAGCAGTACTTC. The rearrangement joins TRBV6-5 to TRBJ2-7; maybe TRBD2 (7 bases). This CDR3 comprises 16 residues. V lost 4 bases and J lost 0, with 16 bases in between. From germline, CDR1 is MNHEY and CDR2 SVGAGI.

The chain combines TRBV7-2 with TRBJ1-2; 8 positions match TRBD1. Germline V gene lookup returns CDR1 SGHTA and CDR2 FQGNSA. V shed 4 bases, J shed 8 bases, and the junction held 9 bases outside the gene matches. The length of the CDR3 is 14 residues. This CDR3 is CASSSWTGPEGYTF. For the CDR3, the DNA is TGTGCCAGCAGCTCCTGGACAGGGCCTGAGGGCTACACCTTC. The complete variable domain, with remaining parts taken from reference TRBV7-2 and TRBJ1-2, reads GAGVSQSPSNKVTEKGKDVELRCDPISGHTALYWYRQSLGQGLEFLIYFQGNSAPDKSGLPSDRFSAERTGGSVSTLTIQRTQQEDSAVYLCASSSWTGPEGYTFGSGTRLTVV.

V and J are TRBV7-2 and TRBJ1-5; 7 positions agree with TRBD1. Trimming cost V 4 bases and J 2 bases; bases outside gene matches: 11. Looked up from germline, CDR1 is SGHTA and CDR2 is FQGNSA. The CDR3 has 17 residues. This CDR3 is CASSSNPTGLGNQPQHF. DNA for the CDR3: TGTGCCAGCAGCTCCAACCCGACAGGGCTGGGCAATCAGCCCCAGCATTTT.